This TCR beta chain was captured in a study of T cells in Graves' hyperthyroidism and ophthalmopathy (dated by TCRdb to between 2018 and 2020). Regarding the complete study: Peripheral blood samples were taken at initial diagnosis, before any treatment was given. Following sampling, methimazole starting at 30 mg daily was given to hyperthyroidism patients, and high-dose intravenous methylprednisolone was given to ophthalmopathy patients. Prospective prediction of ophthalmopathy was tested in an independent validation cohort of fewer than 20 hyperthyroidism patients and 17 patients who later progressed to ophthalmopathy. The paper describes TCR Vbeta CDR3 sequencing of roughly 130 peripheral blood samples, made up of roughly 40 ophthalmopathy patients, roughly 72 hyperthyroidism patients and roughly 17 progressor patients. For training and testing, the roughly 100 patients in the discovery cohort were randomly divided in a 7:3 ratio. To identify TCR V-J signatures that set the groups apart, the researchers used a discovery cohort of about a hundred patients, made up of 40 to 45 with Graves' ophthalmopathy and some 55 with stable Graves' hyperthyroidism. In about 6 Graves' hyperthyroidism patients, the study also compared T-cell repertoires from thyroid tissue with T-cell repertoires from blood. Points the paper makes about the study in general: Sample size was not statistically predetermined, and blinding of investigators to group allocation was not performed. Blood samples also contained most of the expanded thyroid clonotypes (frequency above 0.001), which suggests that blood repertoires may reflect thyroid immune responses. A model built on a 13 V-J signature distinguished ophthalmopathy from stable hyperthyroidism, reaching about 88% sensitivity and around 81% specificity in cross-validation and 80%/75% in testing. In validation, the model predicted progression to ophthalmopathy with 65% to 71% sensitivity and 72% to 75% specificity, a median of about 6.7 months before onset.

A note on this clonotype: What antigen it recognizes has not been identified. Nothing much larger sits one base from this clone, and base qualities are not available.

Amplification of TCR beta CDR3 regions was carried out from RNA transcripts. A first-round RT-PCR of the TCR CDR3 used the HTBI primer set with the Qiagen OneStep RT-PCR kit. Libraries were constructed in a second round of multiplex PCR, after which size selection and purification were carried out. The libraries were sequenced on an Illumina HiSeq2000 using paired-end 100 bp reads. The study's processing was this. SOAPnuke was used to process the raw data, removing reads that contained adapters or uncalled bases, had a mean Phred below 15, or lacked an exact match to the constant primer or identifier. COPE v1.2.5 was used to merge high-quality paired reads, and clonotypes were defined as unique nucleotide sequences. MiTCR v1.1 was used to align clonotypes to the IMGT TRBV, TRBD and TRBJ reference segments. Analysis was restricted to V-J combinations with a frequency above 0.0001, which covered about 99% of repertoires. A TCS score was defined as the ratio of F50 (clonal expansion) to E x V (chaos), with BLOSUM62-based TCRdist applied between CDR3 peptides within each V-J. Welch's t-statistics and random forest reduced around 550 V-J features to around 14, which were used in a naive Bayes classifier (R e1071). TCRdb cleaned the public reads at Q25 with fastp, built clones with MiXCR and kept in-frame beta chains. Rows matching on CDR3 protein sequence are summarized as one entry with the most common DNA and genes. TCRdb's processing, not the authors' own work, is the source of the V and J calls. The sample has fewer than 750,000 distinct CDR3 sequences on record, about 14% of them singletons. The ten top clones hold around 12% of the sample.

CDR1 and CDR2 are read off the germline V gene as MNHNS and SASEGT. The CDR3 spans 14 residues, from the cysteine through the phenylalanine. Of the read, only the CDR3 DNA is kept; its 42 bases are in frame from base 1. V loses 6 bases at its end and J loses 11 bases; junction bases beyond the gene matches: 13. Ophthalmopathy patients had moderately to severely active disease, Clinical Activity Score of at least 3, NOSPECS grade of at least 4, and duration under 3 months. Any patient with an uncontrolled infection, another autoimmune disease, pregnancy or lactation was excluded. Diagnoses were established on the basis of clinical symptoms, serum thyroxine and TRAb, thyroid ultrasound, and orbital computed tomography. Ficoll-Paque density gradient centrifugation was used to isolate PBMCs from approximately 11 ml of fresh peripheral blood. Trizol reagent was used to extract total RNA, and RNA quality was then checked on an Agilent 2100 Bioanalyzer.

This TCR came from a woman aged 50 to 60 with Graves' ophthalmopathy. The sequence is built from TRBV6-1 and TRBJ2-4; 7 middle bases align to TRBD1. The specimen sequenced was blood. CDR3 reads: CASRDPGGPRLQYF. In nucleotide form, the sequence is TGTGCCAGCAGAGACCCAGGGGGACCAAGGCTTCAGTACTTC.